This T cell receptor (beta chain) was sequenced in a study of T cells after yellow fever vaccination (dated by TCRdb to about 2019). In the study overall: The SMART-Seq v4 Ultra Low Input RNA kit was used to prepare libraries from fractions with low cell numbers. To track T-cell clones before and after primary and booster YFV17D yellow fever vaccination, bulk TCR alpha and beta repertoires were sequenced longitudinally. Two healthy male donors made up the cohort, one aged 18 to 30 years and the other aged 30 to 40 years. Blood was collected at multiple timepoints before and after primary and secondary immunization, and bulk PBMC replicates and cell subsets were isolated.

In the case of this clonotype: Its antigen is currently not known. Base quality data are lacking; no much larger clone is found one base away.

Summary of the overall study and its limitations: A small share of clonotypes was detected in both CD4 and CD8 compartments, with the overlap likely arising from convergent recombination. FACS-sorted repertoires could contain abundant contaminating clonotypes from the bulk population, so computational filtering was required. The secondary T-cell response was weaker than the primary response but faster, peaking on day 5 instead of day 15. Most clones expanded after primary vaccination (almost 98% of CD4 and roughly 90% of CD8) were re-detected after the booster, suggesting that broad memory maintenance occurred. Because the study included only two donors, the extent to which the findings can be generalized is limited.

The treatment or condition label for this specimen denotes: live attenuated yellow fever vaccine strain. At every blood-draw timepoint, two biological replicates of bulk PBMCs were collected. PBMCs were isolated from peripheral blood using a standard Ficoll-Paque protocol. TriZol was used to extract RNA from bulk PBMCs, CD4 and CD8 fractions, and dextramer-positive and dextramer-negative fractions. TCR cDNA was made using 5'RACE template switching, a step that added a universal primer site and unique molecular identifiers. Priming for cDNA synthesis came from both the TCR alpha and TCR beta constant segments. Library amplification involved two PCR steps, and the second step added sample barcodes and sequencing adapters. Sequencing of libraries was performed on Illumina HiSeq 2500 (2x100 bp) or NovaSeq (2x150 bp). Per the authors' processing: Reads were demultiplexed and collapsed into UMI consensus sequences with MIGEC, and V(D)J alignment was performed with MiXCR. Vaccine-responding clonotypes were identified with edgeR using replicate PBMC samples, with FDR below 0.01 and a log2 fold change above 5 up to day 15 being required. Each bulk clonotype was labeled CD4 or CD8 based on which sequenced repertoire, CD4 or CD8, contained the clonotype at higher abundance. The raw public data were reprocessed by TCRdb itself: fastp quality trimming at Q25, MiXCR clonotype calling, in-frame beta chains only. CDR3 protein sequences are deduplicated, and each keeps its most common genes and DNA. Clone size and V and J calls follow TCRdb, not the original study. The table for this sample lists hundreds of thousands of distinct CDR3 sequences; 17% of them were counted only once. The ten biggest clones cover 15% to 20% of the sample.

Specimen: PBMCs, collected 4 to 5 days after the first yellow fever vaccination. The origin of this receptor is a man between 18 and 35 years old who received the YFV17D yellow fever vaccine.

CDR3 loop: CASISLRDEKLFF. The nucleotides are TGTGCCAGCATCTCGTTAAGGGATGAAAAACTGTTTTTT. The chain uses TRBV6-6 and TRBJ1-4, with an unclear D gene assignment. The CDR3, from cysteine to phenylalanine, totals 13 residues. The DNA shown is the 39-base CDR3, in frame from base 1. V gives up 7 bases and J gives up 6 bases, and the segment between their germline ends measures 12 bases. CDR1 and CDR2 are read off the germline V gene (reference sequence) as MNHNY and SVGAGI.